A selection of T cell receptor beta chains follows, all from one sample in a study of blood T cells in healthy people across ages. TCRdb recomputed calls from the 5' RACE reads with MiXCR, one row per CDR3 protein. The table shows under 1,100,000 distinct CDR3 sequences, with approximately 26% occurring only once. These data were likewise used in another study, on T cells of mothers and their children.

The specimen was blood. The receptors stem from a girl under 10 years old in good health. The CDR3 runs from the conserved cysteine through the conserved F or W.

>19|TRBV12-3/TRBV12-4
CAPAPGCRLAGGDTGELFF
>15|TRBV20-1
CSASSSGGPQETQYF
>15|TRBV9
CASSVEGKRSEKLFF
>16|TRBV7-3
CASSWFSGVAYNEQFF
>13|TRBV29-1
CSVEFLDNYEQYF
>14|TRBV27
CASARGTGDDEQFF
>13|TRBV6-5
CASNRGLNTEAFF
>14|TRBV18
CASSPWRSNEKLFF
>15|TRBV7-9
CASSKPGQGADEQFF
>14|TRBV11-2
CASSPPGRLYGYTF
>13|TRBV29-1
CSGGTGFYNEQFF
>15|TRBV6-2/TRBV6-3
CASSWDTPSTDTQYF
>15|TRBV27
CASRVLAGGLETQYF
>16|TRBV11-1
CASRPTTSGPQEIQYF
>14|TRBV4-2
CASSQQGGGREAFF
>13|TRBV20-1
CSAVTLLSEKLFF
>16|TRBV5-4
CASSLPSPSGMKEQYF
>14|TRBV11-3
CASTTKVGTGELFF
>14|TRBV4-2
CASSQVRDPYEQYF
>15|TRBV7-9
CASSFAQGAKNIQYF
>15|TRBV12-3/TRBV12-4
CASGLAGGITDTQYF
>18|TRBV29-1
CSVDGLAGEQERVETQYF
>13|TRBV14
CASSQGRWNEQFF
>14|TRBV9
CASSLEAGKREQYF
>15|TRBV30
CAWSVSRLAKNIQYF
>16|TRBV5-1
CASSLAEGLPEYEQYF
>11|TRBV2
CASMGREKLFF
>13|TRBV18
CASSEGTMNEQFF
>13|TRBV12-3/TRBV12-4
CAGSRTEYNEQFF
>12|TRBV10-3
CAISGGMETQYF
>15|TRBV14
CASSLFKGVRSEAFF
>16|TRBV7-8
CASSLPGTEQYNEQFF
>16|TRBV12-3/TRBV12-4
CASSLVGGRSAEKLFF
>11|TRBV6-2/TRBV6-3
CASRYRDGYTF
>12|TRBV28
CASSRLTGHKYF
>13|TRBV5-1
CASSLSDIYEQYF
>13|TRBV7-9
CAGEGTRNGGQFF
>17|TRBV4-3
CASSQRLPGLRSYEQYF
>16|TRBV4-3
CASSQARDRGYNEQFF
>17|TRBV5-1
CASSFVGSGVSQETQYF
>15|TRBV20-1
CSAYGQAGKSETQYF
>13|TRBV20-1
CSARPSGYNEQFF
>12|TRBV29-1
CSVLRFTGELFF
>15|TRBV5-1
CASSLAGSSGDTQYF
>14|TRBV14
CASSVVGMDTEAFF
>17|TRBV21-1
CASSTELGLAGSSEQYF
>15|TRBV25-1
CASSDVGGPNSEAFF
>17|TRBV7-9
CASSPKTGTGDQETQYF
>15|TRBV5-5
CASSLSKDYSYEQYF
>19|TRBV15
CATRGGGRGPLRDYNEQFF